The sequence of this TCR beta chain was determined in a study of immune evolution from preneoplasia to lung adenocarcinoma. Study conclusions and caveats: From normal lung to invasive adenocarcinoma, top clone frequencies appeared to decrease.

This clone occurred once. Its antigen is not known. Trimming left V 4 bases short and J 1 base short, with 7 bases between. This CDR3 contains 14 residues. CDR1 is MNHNS, CDR2 SASEGT, per germline. Here immunoSEQ multiplex PCR was the method, and the copy in TCRdb shows in-frame clones only, minus some. The sample lists several thousand clones; approximately 83% were seen once. Patients had resection in Japan or China between 2014 and 2017. Two lung cancer pathologists independently confirmed each histologic diagnosis. Premalignant or tumor cells were enriched by macro-dissection after pathologic assessment.

V gene TRBV6-1 combines with J gene TRBJ2-2; D not resolved. Material: FFPE minimally invasive lung adenocarcinoma tissue. The sequence derives from a person aged 65-85 years with lung adenocarcinoma. The CDR3 protein is CASSVARNTGELFF. For the CDR3, the DNA is TGTGCCAGCAGTGTAGCTCGGAACACCGGGGAGCTGTTTTTT.